This T cell receptor beta chain was profiled in a study of T cells after yellow fever vaccination (dated by TCRdb to between 2017 and 2020). Background on the whole study: The SMART-Seq v4 Ultra Low Input RNA kit was used to prepare libraries from fractions with low cell numbers. To track T-cell clones before and after primary and booster YFV17D yellow fever vaccination, bulk TCR alpha and beta repertoires were sequenced longitudinally. Two healthy male donors, one aged 18 to 30 and one aged 30 to 40 years, made up the cohort. Blood samples were taken at several timepoints before and after primary and secondary immunization, and bulk PBMC replicates and cell subsets were isolated. Findings and caveats that apply to the study as a whole: Computational filtering was required because FACS-sorted repertoires could contain abundant contaminating clonotypes from the bulk population. The secondary T-cell response was weaker than the primary response but faster, peaking on day 5 instead of day 15. Most clones expanded after primary vaccination were re-detected after the booster (around 96% of CD4 and around 88% of CD8), suggesting broad memory maintenance. Because only a couple of donors were included in the study, the extent to which the findings can be generalized is limited. A small fraction of clonotypes showed up in both the CD4 and CD8 compartments, probably as a result of convergent recombination.

Synthesis of TCR cDNA relied on 5'RACE template switching, a step that introduced a universal primer site along with unique molecular identifiers. cDNA synthesis was primed from both the TCR alpha and TCR beta constant segments. Library amplification used two PCR steps, and the second PCR step added sample barcodes and sequencing adapters. Sequencing of libraries was performed on Illumina HiSeq 2500 (2x100 bp) or NovaSeq (2x150 bp). On the authors' methods: MIGEC handled demultiplexing of reads and collapsing into UMI consensus sequences, while MiXCR performed V(D)J alignment. Vaccine-responding clonotypes were defined with edgeR using replicate PBMC samples, requiring FDR below 0.01 and a log2 fold change above 5 up to day 15. CD4 or CD8 identity was assigned to each bulk clonotype according to whether the clonotype was present at higher abundance in the sequenced CD4 repertoire or the sequenced CD8 repertoire. TCRdb trimmed public reads at Q25 via fastp, called clones via MiXCR and kept in-frame beta chains. Rows with one shared CDR3 protein collapse into an entry with the most common genes and DNA. The V and J calls here are based on TCRdb, not the publication. Recorded for this sample are over 130,000 distinct CDR3 sequences; less than 9.5% of them occurred a single time. The ten most abundant clones make up about 0.73% of the sample.

CDR1 and CDR2 (DFQATT, SNEGSKA) derive from the germline V gene (reference sequence). Reading from cysteine to phenylalanine, the CDR3 counts 14 amino acids. The retained sequence is limited to the CDR3, 42 bases, with the frame set at the first base. The V end loses 0 bases and the J end loses 3 bases, and a stretch of 12 bases separates them. This clonotype occurred many times. Its target antigen remains unknown. No qualities accompany the bases; no much larger clone lies one base away. Sample treatment or condition, as interpreted from the label and publication: live attenuated yellow fever vaccine strain. A standard Ficoll-Paque protocol was used to isolate PBMCs from peripheral blood. Dynabeads CD4 and CD8 positive selection kits were used to isolate CD4 and CD8 T-cell fractions. TriZol was used to extract RNA from bulk PBMCs, CD4 and CD8 fractions, and dextramer-positive and dextramer-negative fractions.

The sequence was obtained from a man aged 25 to 45 who received the YFV17D yellow fever vaccine. This sequence uses TRBV20-1 and TRBJ2-7; TRBD1 is a possible D gene, resting on 6 matching bases. The specimen comprised CD4+ T cells sorted from PBMCs, sampled 5 days after the yellow fever booster vaccination. The base sequence is TGCAGTGCTAGAGATCAAACAGGGCACTACGAGCAGTACTTC. This codes for CSARDQTGHYEQYF.